What follows describes a single T cell receptor beta chain. Its antigen remains unidentified. The record originates from a study of early T cells in non-severe SARS-CoV-2 infection. Study in general: Sequencing was performed on bulk RNA from unsorted whole blood, leaving chains unpaired.

CDR1 and CDR2 from the germline V gene are SGHDN and FVKESK. V shed 4 bases, J shed 3 bases, and the junction held 10 bases outside the gene matches. The CDR3 is 19 amino acids. Study outcomes and limitations: There was a bias toward anti-spike CD8 responses in VDJdb matching, which missed private and CD4 specificities.

Unique molecular identifiers were added to individual cDNA molecules. TCRdb itself ran the 5' RACE reads through MiXCR, one entry per CDR3 protein. This table holds 75,000 to 90,000 distinct CDR3 sequences, 5% to 7% found once. This chain links TRBV14 with TRBJ2-1, with 15 bases lining up with TRBD2. Source material: whole blood. The receptor comes from an adult who was a healthcare worker with PCR-confirmed SARS-CoV-2 infection or an uninfected control (not recorded which). The CDR3 here is CASSPITGLAGGFYNEQFF. The CDR3 bases are TGTGCCAGCAGCCCCATAACGGGACTAGCGGGGGGTTTCTACAATGAGCAGTTCTTC. The whole variable domain, remainder taken from reference TRBV14 and TRBJ2-1, is EAGVTQFPSHSVIEKGQTVTLRCDPISGHDNLYWYRRVMGKEIKFLLHFVKESKQDESGMPNNRFLAERTGGTYSTLKVQPAELEDSGVYFCASSPITGLAGGFYNEQFFGPGTRLTVL.